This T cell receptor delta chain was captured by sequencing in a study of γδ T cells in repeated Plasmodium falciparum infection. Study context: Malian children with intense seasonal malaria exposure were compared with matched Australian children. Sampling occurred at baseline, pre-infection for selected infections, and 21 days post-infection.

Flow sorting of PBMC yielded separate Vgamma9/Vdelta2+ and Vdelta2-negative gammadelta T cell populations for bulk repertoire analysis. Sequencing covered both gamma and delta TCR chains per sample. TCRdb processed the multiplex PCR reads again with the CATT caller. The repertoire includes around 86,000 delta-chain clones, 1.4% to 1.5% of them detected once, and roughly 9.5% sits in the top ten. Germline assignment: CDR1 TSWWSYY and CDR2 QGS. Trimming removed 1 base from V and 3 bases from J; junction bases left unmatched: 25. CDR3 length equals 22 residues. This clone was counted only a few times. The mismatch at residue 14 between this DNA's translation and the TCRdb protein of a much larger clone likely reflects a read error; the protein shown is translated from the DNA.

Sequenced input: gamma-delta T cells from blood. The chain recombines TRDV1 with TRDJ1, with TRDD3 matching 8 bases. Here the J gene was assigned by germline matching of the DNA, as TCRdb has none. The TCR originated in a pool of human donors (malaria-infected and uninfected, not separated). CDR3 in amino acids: CALGERAQYLYWGVPWSDKLIF. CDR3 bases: TGTGCTCTTGGGGAACGTGCTCAATATCTCTACTGGGGGGTACCATGGTCCGATAAACTCATCTTT.